The source of this TCR beta chain is a study of blood T cells in healthy people across ages (dated by TCRdb to about 2015). Broadly, across the study: In model experiments, template switching captured roughly one uniquely barcoded TCR beta cDNA molecule for every two T cells. Two additional independent replicas of 1 million unique cDNA reads from the same blood draw were analyzed for two donors (one aged 18 to 30 and one aged 80 or older). The study measured age-related changes in TCR beta repertoire diversity using deep sequencing normalized with unique cDNA molecular identifiers. Donors were grouped into four age groups: young (average approximately 15 years), middle-aged (around 39), aged (roughly 67) and long-lived (just over 80). To avoid experimental bias, donors of different ages were randomly spread across the sequencing lanes.

The approximately 40 donors, aged roughly 6 to 95 years, were systemically healthy Caucasian individuals from Russia. Each donor gave about 10 milliliters of peripheral blood, drawn into EDTA-treated Vacutainer tubes. PBMCs were isolated by Ficoll-Paque density-gradient centrifugation, with at least 6.5 million obtained per sample. Total RNA, at least 6 micrograms per sample, was extracted from PBMCs with Trizol reagent. The percentages of naive CD45RAhigh/CD27high T cells were determined by flow cytometry on a PBMC aliquot from every donor. As regards this clonotype: The target of this receptor is not known. One base away there is no much larger clone; base qualities are not given.

The study at large found these results: As age increased, observed TCR beta diversity per million T cells dropped in a roughly linear way, and a significant reduction was already evident by age 40. Estimates of total diversity based on one million sequenced T cells were considered lower bounds and underestimates. Conclusive comparison of naive and antigen-experienced compartments was prevented by the profiling of bulk unsorted PBMCs. Compared with the aged group, the long-lived group had more naive CD4+ T cells, fewer expanded clones and increased TCR diversity, suggesting age selection. The percentage of naive T cells measured by flow cytometry correlated strongly with observed TCR beta diversity. Donor CMV infection status was unknown, potentially confounding age-related changes in expanded clonotypes.

The library was made by 5' RACE. A second roughly 6 to 11 cycle PCR used a sample-barcoded 5' primer and a J-beta primer mix. A template-switch 5' adaptor carrying 12 random nucleotides introduced a unique molecular identifier onto each TCR beta cDNA molecule. Each sample yielded at least 3 million CDR3-containing paired-end reads. The Mint cDNA synthesis kit, primed by a TRBC-specific oligonucleotide, was used to synthesize first-strand cDNA from all RNA. All cDNA was treated with uracil-DNA glycosylase and then went through a first 18-cycle PCR with the universal primers M1SS and BC2_uni_R. Per the original workflow: For normalization, 1 million high-quality reads were randomly selected from each sample, with every read carrying a distinct molecular identifier. Reads with shared molecular identifiers were discarded instead of being binned into consensus sequences. MiTCR, set to a Q25 quality threshold and the strictest error-elimination algorithm, was used for CDR3 identification, clonotype clustering and error correction. A nonparametric unseen species model with Euler transformation was used to estimate lower-bound total TCR beta diversity. Clones were called with MiXCR by TCRdb after fastp trimmed the public reads at Q25, and only in-frame beta chains were retained. Identical CDR3 protein sequences are pooled into one entry, listed with their most common genes and DNA. The V and J calls were determined by TCRdb, not by the authors. This sample gives some 1,800,000 distinct CDR3 sequences in total; about two fifths of them show up just once. Jointly, the top ten make up roughly 23% of the sample.

Its CDR3 holds 16 amino acids, cysteine through phenylalanine. Kept here is only the CDR3 DNA, which spans 48 bases and is read in frame from base 1. CDR1 and CDR2, per the germline V gene, are SGHTA and FQGNSA. The V end gives up 5 bases and the J end 1 base, leaving 9 bases in the junction not matched to a gene. Input material: blood. The V and J genes are TRBV7-2 and TRBJ2-3; 7 central bases correspond to TRBD2. The clonotype was recovered from a human donor in good health. The DNA is as follows: TGTGCCAGCAGCCAAGGACTAGTAGGTCGCACAGATACGCAGTATTTT. This yields the protein CASSQGLVGRTDTQYF.